Shown below are 9 T cell receptor beta chains from a single sample sequenced in a study of T cells in Graves' hyperthyroidism and ophthalmopathy. RNA transcripts were the template for amplifying TCR beta CDR3 regions. The TCR CDR3 first-round RT-PCR relied on the HTBI primer set. TCRdb redid the calling of the multiplex PCR reads with MiXCR, one entry per CDR3 protein. The sample yields about 350,000 distinct CDR3 sequences, approximately 15% seen once. Material for sequencing was blood. These receptors originate from a young woman with Graves' hyperthyroidism.

The rearrangement uses TRBV9 and TRBJ2-5; D is ambiguous. In germline, CDR1 is SGDLS, CDR2 YYNGEE. Trimming cost V 1 base and J 5 bases, with 9 bases left between them. The CDR3 runs to 13 residues. CDR3 sequence (DNA): TGTGCCAGCAGCGTATGGCCCCGGGAGACCCAGTACTTC. Its protein product is CASSVWPRETQYF.

The chain employs TRBV9 and TRBJ2-5; 12 nucleotides agree with TRBD2. Germline CDR1 is SGDLS and CDR2 is YYNGEE. J was trimmed by 5 bases and V by 4 bases; bases with no gene match: 6. This CDR3 has 15 amino acids. The CDR3 region has the DNA TGTGCCAGCAGCCCGACTAGCGGGAGAGGGGAGACCCAGTACTTC. This codes for CASSPTSGRGETQYF.

V usage is TRBV2 and J usage is TRBJ1-1; tentatively, D is TRBD1 (6 bases). V was clipped by 8 bases and J by 7 bases, with 17 bases between them. The CDR3 covers 13 residues. Looked up from germline, CDR1 is SNHLY and CDR2 is FYNNEI. For the CDR3, the DNA is TGTGCCAGCCGACTACCGACAGGACGTGAAGCTTTCTTT. Translating gives CASRLPTGREAFF. The full variable domain, with the rest looked up from reference TRBV2 and TRBJ1-1, is EPEVTQTPSHQVTQMGQEVILRCVPISNHLYFYWYRQILGQKVEFLVSFYNNEISEKSEIFDDQFSVERPDGSNFTLKIRSTKLEDSAMYFCASRLPTGREAFFGQGTRLTVV.

The rearrangement joins TRBV20-1 to TRBJ1-5; no reliable D call. Trimming shortened V by 5 bases and J by 0 bases, and 17 bases separated the two germline ends. Germline CDR1 is DFQATT and CDR2 is SNEGSKA (reference sequence). The CDR3 consists of 16 residues. CDR3 region: CSADGEEEFSNQPQHF. For the CDR3, the DNA is TGCAGTGCTGACGGTGAAGAGGAATTTAGCAATCAGCCCCAGCATTTT.

This clonotype was detected ten times or more. The genes are TRBV20-1 and TRBJ2-1, with 8 positions matching TRBD2. The CDR3 has 13 amino acids. Germline values: CDR1 DFQATT, CDR2 SNEGSKA (reference sequence). CDR3 protein: CRAREDRYNEQFF. The CDR3 DNA reads TGCAGGGCGCGGGAGGATCGGTACAATGAGCAGTTCTTC.

This clonotype was seen a handful of times. CDR3 sequence (DNA): TGCAGTGCTAGCCCGGGGACTAGCTCTGAAGAGACCCAGTACTTC. It is translated as CSASPGTSSEETQYF. The V gene is TRBV20-1, the J gene TRBJ2-5; 9 bases align to TRBD2. Germline V CDR1 and CDR2: DFQATT, SNEGSKA (reference sequence). The V and J ends lost 3 bases and 3 bases, in that order; junction bases with no gene match: 8. The CDR3 runs to 15 residues.

This clonotype was counted ten times or more. The V call is TRBV2, the J call TRBJ2-1; TRBD2 aligns across 7 bases. Losses at the gene ends were 10 bases for V and 6 bases for J; bases not matched to a gene: 6. Germline loops: CDR1 SNHLY, CDR2 FYNNEI. The CDR3 loop spans 12 amino acids. The CDR3 DNA follows: TGTGCCACCGCTAGCGGTCTCAATGAGCAGTTCTTC. Its protein product is CATASGLNEQFF.

The rearrangement links TRBV7-3 to TRBJ2-5; tentatively, D is TRBD2 (6 bases). V lost 5 bases and J lost 1, with 17 bases in between. This CDR3 comprises 16 residues. CDR1 is SGHTA, CDR2 FQGTGA, per germline. CDR3 DNA: TGTGCCAGCAGCCAAGAAATAGGACTAATCCAAGAGACCCAGTACTTC. As protein: CASSQEIGLIQETQYF.

V and J are TRBV14 and TRBJ1-4; D gene uncertain. The CDR3 sequence is 13 residues long. The germline CDR1 and CDR2 sequences are SGHDN and FVKESK. Trimming took off 4 bases at V and 3 bases at J, with 6 bases between the two ends. CDR3: CASSPPANEKLFF. The DNA for the CDR3 is TGTGCCAGCAGCCCCCCGGCTAATGAAAAACTGTTTTTT.